This T cell receptor beta chain was documented in a study of early T cells in non-severe SARS-CoV-2 infection. As for the study in general: It was bulk RNA from unsorted whole blood that was sequenced, and the chains were unpaired. Study-level points and caveats: Clonotype matching in VDJdb favored anti-spike CD8 responses and did not capture private and CD4 specificities.

The CDR3 loop spans 16 amino acids. Germline-derived CDR1 and CDR2 are MNHNY and SVGAGI (reference sequence). The V gene end was trimmed by 6 bases and the J gene end by 4 bases; junction bases not matched to a gene: 11. This clonotype came up many times. Its antigen is not known. cDNA molecules, individually, were tagged with unique molecular identifiers. One entry per CDR3 protein results from TCRdb running MiXCR on the 5' RACE reads. Of approximately 83,000 distinct CDR3 sequences listed, about 14% were seen once; the top ten hold under 4%. V gene TRBV6-6 combines with J gene TRBJ1-5, with 8 bases matching TRBD1. The sample taken for sequencing was whole blood. The clonotype was recovered from an adult who was a healthcare worker with PCR-confirmed SARS-CoV-2 infection or an uninfected control (not recorded which). CDR3 in amino acids: CASRPTGTGMNQPQHF. CDR3 nucleotide sequence: TGTGCCAGCAGGCCGACCGGGACAGGTATGAATCAGCCCCAGCATTTT.